Listed below are T cell receptor beta chains from one sample, sequenced in a study of blood T cell repertoires in COVID-19. Sequencing was performed with immunoSEQ multiplex PCR; in TCRdb, only in-frame clones are kept and a portion is missing. The data hold a few hundred thousand clones, with about 86% observed a single time. Sequencing input: peripheral blood. These receptors originate from a man aged 50 to 59 with active or convalescent COVID-19. Both conserved end residues are part of each CDR3. A D gene is named only where the DNA matches it firmly. Size is omitted from some rows. Given values are once, few, many or a class for expanded clones.

TRBV5-1	-	TRBJ2-1	once	TGCGCCAGCAGCTTGGAGGGGGTGAATGAGCAGTTCTTC	CASSLEGVNEQFF
TRBV2	-	TRBJ1-3	-	TGTGCCAGCAGTGAAGAAGCATACACCATATATTTT	CASSEEAYTIYF
TRBV18	TRBD1	TRBJ1-3	-	TGTGCCAGCTCACCGGGACAGGGTATTGGAAACACCATATATTTT	CASSPGQGIGNTIYF
TRBV5-1	TRBD1	TRBJ1-6	few	TGCGCCAGCAGCCTAGGACAGGGGTGGAATAATTCACCCCTCCACTTT	CASSLGQGWNNSPLHF
TRBV9	TRBD2	TRBJ2-1	-	TGTGCCAGCAGCTCCTCCTCGGGGGGGCGCGTCCACAATGAGCAGTTCTTC	CASSSSSGGRVHNEQFF
TRBV28	-	TRBJ1-6	-	TGTGCCAGCACCCCAATACAGGGTTACTCACCCCTCCACTTT	CASTPIQGYSPLHF
TRBV28	-	TRBJ1-1	-	TGTGCCAGCAGTTTATTTCAGACTAAGATGAACACTGAAGCTTTCTTT	CASSLFQTKMNTEAFF
TRBV11-2	-	TRBJ1-1	-	TGTGCCAGCAGCAACTTGCGGGGGCCGAACACTGAAGCTTTCTTT	CASSNLRGPNTEAFF
TRBV11-3	-	TRBJ1-1	-	TGTGCCAGCAGCTTTGGCGGAACGAACACTGAAGCTTTCTTT	CASSFGGTNTEAFF
TRBV7-9	-	TRBJ2-7	many	TGTGCCAGCAGCCCGACACTTTTAGGCTACGAGCAGTACTTC	CASSPTLLGYEQYF
TRBV5-1	TRBD1	TRBJ1-5	-	TGCGCCAGCAGCCCTGGCGGGACAGCTAATCAGCCCCAGCATTTT	CASSPGGTANQPQHF
TRBV27	TRBD1	TRBJ1-2	-	TGTGCCAGCAGCCCGGGACAGGGATTAGGCTACACCTTC	CASSPGQGLGYTF
TRBV6-2/TRBV6-3	-	TRBJ2-1	-	TGTGCCAGCAGTTACTCAGGGGATGGCTTTAATGAGCAGTTCTTC	CASSYSGDGFNEQFF
TRBV5-4	-	TRBJ1-2	-	TGTGCCAGCGGTCCGGGGGGGGCGTTTGGCTACACCTTC	CASGPGGAFGYTF
TRBV7-9	-	TRBJ1-6	-	TGTGCCAGCAGCCCGTACAGAGGGGGTAATTCACCCCTCCACTTT	CASSPYRGGNSPLHF
TRBV15	TRBD2	TRBJ2-7	-	TGTGCCACCAGCAGAGGGGGCGGGAGGGCCTACGAGCAGTACTTC	CATSRGGGRAYEQYF
TRBV10-1	-	TRBJ1-1	-	TGCGCCAGCAGTGACAACAGGGTAGGATGGGGCACTGAAGCTTTCTTT	CASSDNRVGWGTEAFF
TRBV5-4	TRBD2	TRBJ2-3	-	TGTGCCAGCAGCGCCGGGACTAGCAGCACAGATACGCAGTATTTT	CASSAGTSSTDTQYF
TRBV2	TRBD2	TRBJ2-2	-	TGTGCCAGCAGGGTCAGCGGGGGGGTCGGGGAGCTGTTTTTT	CASRVSGGVGELFF
TRBV9	TRBD1	TRBJ1-2	-	TGTGCCAGCAGCGACAGACAGGGGCTTGGCGGCTACACCTTC	CASSDRQGLGGYTF
TRBV7-9	TRBD2	TRBJ2-1	few	TGTGCCAGCAGCTTACAGAGGACTAGCGGAACCTACAATGAGCAGTTCTTC	CASSLQRTSGTYNEQFF
TRBV28	TRBD2	TRBJ2-3	once	TGTGCCAGCAGTTTAGACGGGAGGGCCACAGATACGCAGTATTTT	CASSLDGRATDTQYF
TRBV28	-	TRBJ1-2	-	TGTGCCAGCCGTCGCTTCTCCCGGGACAGCTACACCTTC	CASRRFSRDSYTF
TRBV9	TRBD1	TRBJ2-1	-	TGTGCCAGCAGCCCTTGGGACAGAGCCTACAATGAGCAGTTCTTC	CASSPWDRAYNEQFF
TRBV15	TRBD2	TRBJ2-5	-	TGTGCCACCAGCAGAGAAGCGGGGGCAGGAGAGACCCAGTACTTC	CATSREAGAGETQYF
TRBV6-5	TRBD1	TRBJ1-2	-	TGTGCCAGCAGTTATGGACAGGGAGTCTGGAAAGGCTACACCTTC	CASSYGQGVWKGYTF
TRBV3-1/TRBV3-2	-	TRBJ1-2	-	TGTGCCAGCAGCCAAGGAACAGGGATGCATGGCTACACCTTC	CASSQGTGMHGYTF
TRBV5-1	-	TRBJ2-7	few	TGCGCCAGCAGCTTGGTCGCCTACGAGCAGTACTTC	CASSLVAYEQYF
TRBV4-1	TRBD1	TRBJ1-4	-	TGCGCCAGCAGCCTTCAGGGGGCTGGTGAAAAACTGTTTTTT	CASSLQGAGEKLFF
TRBV27	-	TRBJ1-2	-	TGTGCCAGCAGCAAATCCCTAGGCCAGGGCGGCTACACCTTC	CASSKSLGQGGYTF
TRBV12-3/TRBV12-4	-	TRBJ1-1	once	TGTGCCAGCAGTTTGGGTCGGGAAACTCCAGCTTTCTTT	CASSLGRETPAFF
TRBV11-2	TRBD2	TRBJ2-5	-	TGTGCCAGCAGCTCGGAGGGACTAGCGGGAAGAGGGACCCAGTACTTC	CASSSEGLAGRGTQYF
TRBV14	-	TRBJ2-1	once	TGTGCCAGCAGCCTAGGGGCCTACAATGAGCAGTTCTTC	CASSLGAYNEQFF